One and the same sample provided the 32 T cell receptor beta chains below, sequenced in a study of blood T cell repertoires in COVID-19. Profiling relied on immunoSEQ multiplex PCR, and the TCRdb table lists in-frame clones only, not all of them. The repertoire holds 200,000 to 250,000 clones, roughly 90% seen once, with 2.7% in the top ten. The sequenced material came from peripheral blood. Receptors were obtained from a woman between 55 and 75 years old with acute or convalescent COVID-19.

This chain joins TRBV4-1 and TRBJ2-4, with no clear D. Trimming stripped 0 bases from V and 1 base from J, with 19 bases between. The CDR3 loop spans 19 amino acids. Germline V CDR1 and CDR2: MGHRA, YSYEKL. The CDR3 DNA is TGCGCCAGCAGCCAAGATTCAACAGTTGGTTGGGTGGCCAAAAACATTCAGTACTTC. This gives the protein CASSQDSTVGWVAKNIQYF.

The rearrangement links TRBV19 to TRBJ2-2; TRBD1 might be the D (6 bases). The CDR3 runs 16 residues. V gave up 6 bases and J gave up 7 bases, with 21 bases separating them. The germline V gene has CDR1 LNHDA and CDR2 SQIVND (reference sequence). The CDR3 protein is CASSPTGFLVGGELFF. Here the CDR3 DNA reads TGTGCCAGTAGCCCAACAGGGTTTCTCGTCGGCGGGGAGCTGTTTTTT.

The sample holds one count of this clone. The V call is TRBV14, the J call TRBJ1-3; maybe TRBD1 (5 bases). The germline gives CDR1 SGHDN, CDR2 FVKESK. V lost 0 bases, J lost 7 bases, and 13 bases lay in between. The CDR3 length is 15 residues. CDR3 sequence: CASSQDPLQGNTIYF. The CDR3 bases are TGTGCCAGCAGCCAAGATCCCCTGCAGGGCAACACCATATATTTT.

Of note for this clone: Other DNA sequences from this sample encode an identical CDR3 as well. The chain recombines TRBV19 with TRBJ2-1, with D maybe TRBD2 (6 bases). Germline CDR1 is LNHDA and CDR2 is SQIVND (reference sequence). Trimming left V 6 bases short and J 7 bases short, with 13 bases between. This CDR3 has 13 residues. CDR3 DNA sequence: TGTGCCAGTAGGGCAGGTGGGGGGAATGAGCAGTTCTTC. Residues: CASRAGGGNEQFF.

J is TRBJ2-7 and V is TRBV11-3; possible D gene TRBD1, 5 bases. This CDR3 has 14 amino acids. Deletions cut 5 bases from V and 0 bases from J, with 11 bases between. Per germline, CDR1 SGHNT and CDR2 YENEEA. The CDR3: CASSRDSYSYEQYF. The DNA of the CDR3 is TGTGCCAGCAGCCGAGACAGTTACTCCTACGAGCAGTACTTC. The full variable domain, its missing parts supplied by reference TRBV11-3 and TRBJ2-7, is EAGVVQSPRYKIIEKKQPVAFWCNPISGHNTLYWYLQNLGQGPELLIRYENEEAVDDSQLPKDRFSAERLKGVDSTLKIQPAELGDSAVYLCASSRDSYSYEQYFGPGTRLTVT.

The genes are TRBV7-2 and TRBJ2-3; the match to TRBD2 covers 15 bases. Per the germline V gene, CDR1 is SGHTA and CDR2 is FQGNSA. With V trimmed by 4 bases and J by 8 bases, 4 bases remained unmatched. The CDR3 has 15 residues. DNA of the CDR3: TGTGCCAGCAGCTCGGGACTAGCGGGGGGAACTACGCAGTATTTT. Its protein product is CASSSGLAGGTTQYF.

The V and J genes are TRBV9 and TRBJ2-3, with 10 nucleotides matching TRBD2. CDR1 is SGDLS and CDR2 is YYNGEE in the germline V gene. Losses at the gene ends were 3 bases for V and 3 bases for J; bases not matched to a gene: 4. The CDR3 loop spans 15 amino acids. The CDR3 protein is CASSAGLAETDTQYF. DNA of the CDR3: TGTGCCAGCAGCGCAGGACTAGCGGAAACAGATACGCAGTATTTT.

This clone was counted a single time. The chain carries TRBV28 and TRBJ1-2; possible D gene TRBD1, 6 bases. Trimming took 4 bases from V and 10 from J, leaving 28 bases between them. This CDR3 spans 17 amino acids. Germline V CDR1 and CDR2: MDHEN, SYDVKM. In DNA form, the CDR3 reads TGTGCCAGCAGTTCGGACCCGCCGGTCGCCTTGACAGGCAACTACACCTTC. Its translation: CASSSDPPVALTGNYTF.

The CDR3 DNA reads as TGTGCCAGCAGTCCATTTGCGGAATACGAGCAGTACTTC. Protein: CASSPFAEYEQYF. This rearrangement joins TRBV7-2 to TRBJ2-7; no reliable D call. This CDR3 is built from 13 residues. CDR1 and CDR2 (germline): SGHTA, FQGNSA. The V gene lost 6 bases and the J gene lost 4 bases, with 13 bases spanning the gap.

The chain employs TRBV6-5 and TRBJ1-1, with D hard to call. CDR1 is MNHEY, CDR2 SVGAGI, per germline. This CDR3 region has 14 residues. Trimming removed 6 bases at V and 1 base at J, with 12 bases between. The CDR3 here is CASSKGRENTEAFF. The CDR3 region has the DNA TGTGCCAGCAGCAAAGGACGGGAGAACACTGAAGCTTTCTTT.

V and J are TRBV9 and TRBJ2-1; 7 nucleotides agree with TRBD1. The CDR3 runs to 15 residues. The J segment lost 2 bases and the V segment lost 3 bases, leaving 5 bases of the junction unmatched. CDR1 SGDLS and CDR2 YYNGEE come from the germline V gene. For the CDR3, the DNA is TGTGCCAGCAGCGCAACCGGGACAGCCTACAATGAGCAGTTCTTC. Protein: CASSATGTAYNEQFF.

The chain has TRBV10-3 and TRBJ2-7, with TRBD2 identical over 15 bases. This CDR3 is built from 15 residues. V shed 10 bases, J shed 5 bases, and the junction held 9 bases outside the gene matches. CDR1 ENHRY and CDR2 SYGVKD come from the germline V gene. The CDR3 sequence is CATRTSGRDGDEQYF. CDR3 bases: TGTGCCACCCGGACTAGCGGGAGGGACGGGGACGAGCAGTACTTC.

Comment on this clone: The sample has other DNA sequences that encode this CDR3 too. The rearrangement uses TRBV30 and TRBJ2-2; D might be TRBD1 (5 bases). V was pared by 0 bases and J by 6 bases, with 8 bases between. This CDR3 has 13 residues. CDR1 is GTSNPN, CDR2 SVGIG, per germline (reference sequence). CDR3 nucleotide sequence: TGTGCCTGGAGTGTTGGGGCACCCGGGGAGCTGTTTTTT. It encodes CAWSVGAPGELFF.

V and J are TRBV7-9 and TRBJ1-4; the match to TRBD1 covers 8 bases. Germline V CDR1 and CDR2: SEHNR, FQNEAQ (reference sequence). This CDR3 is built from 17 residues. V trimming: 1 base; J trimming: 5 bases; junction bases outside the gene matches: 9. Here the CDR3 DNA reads TGTGCCAGCAGCTTAGGGCAGGGGGCACTGGGAAATGAAAAACTGTTTTTT. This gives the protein CASSLGQGALGNEKLFF.

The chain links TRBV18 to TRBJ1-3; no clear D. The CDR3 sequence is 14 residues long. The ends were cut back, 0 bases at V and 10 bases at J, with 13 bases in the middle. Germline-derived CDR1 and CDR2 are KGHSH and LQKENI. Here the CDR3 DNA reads TGTGCCAGCTCACCACCGCGAGGTCAATATACCATATATTTT. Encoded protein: CASSPPRGQYTIYF. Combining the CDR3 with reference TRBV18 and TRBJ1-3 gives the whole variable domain NAGVMQNPRHLVRRRGQEARLRCSPMKGHSHVYWYRQLPEEGLKFMVYLQKENIIDESGMPKERFSAEFPKEGPSILRIQQVVRGDSAAYFCASSPPRGQYTIYFGEGSWLTVV.

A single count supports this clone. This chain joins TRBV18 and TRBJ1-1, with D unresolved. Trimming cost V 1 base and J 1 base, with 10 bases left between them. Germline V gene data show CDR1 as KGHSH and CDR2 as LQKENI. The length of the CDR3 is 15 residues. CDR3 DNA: TGTGCCAGCTCACCACATCCAGCAGGGAACACTGAAGCTTTCTTT. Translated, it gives CASSPHPAGNTEAFF.

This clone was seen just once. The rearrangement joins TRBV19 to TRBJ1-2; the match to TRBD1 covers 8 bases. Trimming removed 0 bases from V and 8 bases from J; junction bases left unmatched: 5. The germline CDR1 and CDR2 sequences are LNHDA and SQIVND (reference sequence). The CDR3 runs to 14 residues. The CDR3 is CASSIDLQGGGYTF. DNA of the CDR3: TGTGCCAGTAGTATAGATCTACAGGGGGGAGGCTACACCTTC.

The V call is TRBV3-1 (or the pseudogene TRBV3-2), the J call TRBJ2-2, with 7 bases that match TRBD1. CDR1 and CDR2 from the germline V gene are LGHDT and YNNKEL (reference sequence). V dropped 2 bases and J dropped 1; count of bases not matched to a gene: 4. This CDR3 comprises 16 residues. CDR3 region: CASSQPTGVNTGELFF. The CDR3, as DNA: TGTGCCAGCAGCCAACCTACAGGGGTGAACACCGGGGAGCTGTTTTTT.

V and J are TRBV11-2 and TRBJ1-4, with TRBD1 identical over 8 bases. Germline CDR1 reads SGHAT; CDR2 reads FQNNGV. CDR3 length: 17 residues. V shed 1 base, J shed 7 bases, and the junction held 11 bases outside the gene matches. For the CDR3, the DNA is TGTGCCAGCAGCTTAGCCGAGAGGACAGGGAGAGGTGAAAAACTGTTTTTT. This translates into CASSLAERTGRGEKLFF.

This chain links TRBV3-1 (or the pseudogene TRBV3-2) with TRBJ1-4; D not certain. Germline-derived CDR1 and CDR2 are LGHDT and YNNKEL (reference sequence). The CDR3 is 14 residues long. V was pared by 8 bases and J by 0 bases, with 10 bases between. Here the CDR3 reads CASPPFATNEKLFF. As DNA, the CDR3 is TGTGCCAGCCCCCCATTTGCAACTAATGAAAAACTGTTTTTT.

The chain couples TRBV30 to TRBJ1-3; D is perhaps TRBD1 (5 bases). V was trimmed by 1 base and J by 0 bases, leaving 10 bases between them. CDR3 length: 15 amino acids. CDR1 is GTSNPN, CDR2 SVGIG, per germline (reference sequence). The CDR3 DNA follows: TGTGCCTGGAGTGCGACAGCCAACTCTGGAAACACCATATATTTT. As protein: CAWSATANSGNTIYF.

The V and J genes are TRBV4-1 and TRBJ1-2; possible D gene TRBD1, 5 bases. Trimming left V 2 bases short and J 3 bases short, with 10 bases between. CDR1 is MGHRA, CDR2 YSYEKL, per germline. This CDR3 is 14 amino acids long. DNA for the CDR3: TGCGCCAGCAGCCAACCGGGACTGGACTATGGCTACACCTTC. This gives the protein CASSQPGLDYGYTF.

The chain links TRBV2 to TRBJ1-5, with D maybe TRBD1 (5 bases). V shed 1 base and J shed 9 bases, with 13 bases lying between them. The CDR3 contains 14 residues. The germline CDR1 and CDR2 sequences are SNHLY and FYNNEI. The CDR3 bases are TGTGCCAGCAGTGAAGGGGGGGTAGGAGGGCCCCAGCATTTT. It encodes CASSEGGVGGPQHF.

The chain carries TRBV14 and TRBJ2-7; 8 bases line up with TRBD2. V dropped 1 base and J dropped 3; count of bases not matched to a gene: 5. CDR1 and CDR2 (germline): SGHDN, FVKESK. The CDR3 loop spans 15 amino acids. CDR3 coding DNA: TGTGCCAGCAGCCAAGGATTCGGGGGGGTCTACGAGCAGTACTTC. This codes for CASSQGFGGVYEQYF.

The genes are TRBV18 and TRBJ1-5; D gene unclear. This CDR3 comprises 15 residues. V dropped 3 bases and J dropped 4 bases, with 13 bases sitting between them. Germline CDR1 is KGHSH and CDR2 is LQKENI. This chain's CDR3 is CASSPDWPVNQPQHF. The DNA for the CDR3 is TGTGCCAGCTCACCTGATTGGCCAGTTAATCAGCCCCAGCATTTT.

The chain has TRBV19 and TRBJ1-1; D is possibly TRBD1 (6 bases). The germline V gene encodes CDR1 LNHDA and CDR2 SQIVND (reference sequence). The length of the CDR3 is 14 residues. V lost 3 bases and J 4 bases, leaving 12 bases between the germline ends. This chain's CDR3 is CASSIEGVPTEAFF. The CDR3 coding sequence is TGTGCCAGTAGTATTGAGGGGGTCCCCACTGAAGCTTTCTTT.

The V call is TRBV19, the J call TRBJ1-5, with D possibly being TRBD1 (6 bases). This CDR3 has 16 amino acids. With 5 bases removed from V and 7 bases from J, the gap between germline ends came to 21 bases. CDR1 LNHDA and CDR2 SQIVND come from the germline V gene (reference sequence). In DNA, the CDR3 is TGTGCCAGTAGTCCCCTTATCCCAGGGGCCGTACAGCCCCAGCATTTT. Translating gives CASSPLIPGAVQPQHF.

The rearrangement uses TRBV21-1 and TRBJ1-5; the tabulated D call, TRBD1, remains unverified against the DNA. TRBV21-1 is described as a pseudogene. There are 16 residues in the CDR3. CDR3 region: CASSKARTLRFQPQHF. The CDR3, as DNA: TGTGCCAGCAGCAAAGCGAGAACTCTCAGGTTTCAGCCCCAGCATTTT.

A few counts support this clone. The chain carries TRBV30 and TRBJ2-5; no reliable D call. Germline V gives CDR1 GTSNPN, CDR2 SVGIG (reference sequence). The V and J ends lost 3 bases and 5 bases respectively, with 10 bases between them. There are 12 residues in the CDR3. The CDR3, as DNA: TGTGCCTGGAGCTCGGTGCGGGAGACCCAGTACTTC. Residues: CAWSSVRETQYF.

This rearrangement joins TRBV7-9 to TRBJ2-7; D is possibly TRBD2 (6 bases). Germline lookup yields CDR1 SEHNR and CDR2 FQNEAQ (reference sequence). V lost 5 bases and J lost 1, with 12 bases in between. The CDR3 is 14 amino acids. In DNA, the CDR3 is TGTGCCAGCAGCCCCTTTCGGGAGTCCTACGAGCAGTACTTC. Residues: CASSPFRESYEQYF.

In DNA form, the CDR3 reads TGTGCCAGCAGCTTAGAGAGGGCCTACGAGCAGTACTTC. It specifies CASSLERAYEQYF. This chain joins TRBV7-2 and TRBJ2-7; D is perhaps TRBD2 (5 bases). V was clipped by 1 base and J by 2 bases, with 6 bases between them. The CDR3 is 13 residues long. CDR1 and CDR2 from the germline V gene are SGHTA and FQGNSA.

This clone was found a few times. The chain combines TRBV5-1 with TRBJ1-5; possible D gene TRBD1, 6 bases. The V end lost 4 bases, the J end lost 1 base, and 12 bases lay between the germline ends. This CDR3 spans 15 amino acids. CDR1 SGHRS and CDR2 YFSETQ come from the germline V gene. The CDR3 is CASSPEGVSNQPQHF. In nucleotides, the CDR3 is TGCGCCAGCAGCCCCGAGGGGGTCAGCAATCAGCCCCAGCATTTT.